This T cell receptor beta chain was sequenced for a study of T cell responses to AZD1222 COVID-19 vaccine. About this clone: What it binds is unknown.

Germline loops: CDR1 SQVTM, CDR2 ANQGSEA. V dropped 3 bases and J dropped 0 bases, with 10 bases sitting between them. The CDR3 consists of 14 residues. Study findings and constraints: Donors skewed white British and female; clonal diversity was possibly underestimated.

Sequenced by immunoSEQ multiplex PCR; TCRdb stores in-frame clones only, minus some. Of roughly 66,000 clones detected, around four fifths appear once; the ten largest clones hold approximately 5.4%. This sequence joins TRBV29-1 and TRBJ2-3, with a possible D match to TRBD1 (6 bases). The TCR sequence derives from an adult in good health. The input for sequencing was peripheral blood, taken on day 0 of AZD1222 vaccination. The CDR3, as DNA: TGCAGCGTTGACGGACAGACCAGCACAGATACGCAGTATTTT. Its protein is CSVDGQTSTDTQYF.